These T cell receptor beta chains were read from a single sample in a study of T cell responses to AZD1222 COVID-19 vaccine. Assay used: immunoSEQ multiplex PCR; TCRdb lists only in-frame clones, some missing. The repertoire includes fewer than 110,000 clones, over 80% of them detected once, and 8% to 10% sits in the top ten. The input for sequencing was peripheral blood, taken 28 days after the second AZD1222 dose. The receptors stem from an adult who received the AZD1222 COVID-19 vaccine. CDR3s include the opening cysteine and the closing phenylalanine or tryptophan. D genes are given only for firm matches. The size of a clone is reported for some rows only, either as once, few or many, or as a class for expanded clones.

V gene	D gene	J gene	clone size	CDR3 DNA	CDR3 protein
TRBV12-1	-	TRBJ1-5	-	TGTGCCAGCAGCTTGCAAATGGGACAGCTCCTAGGTGGCAATCAGCCCCAGCATTTT	CASSLQMGQLLGGNQPQHF
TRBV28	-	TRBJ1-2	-	TGTGCCAGCAGCTCAGGCCCCTTTGGGGTTCATGGCTACACCTTC	CASSSGPFGVHGYTF
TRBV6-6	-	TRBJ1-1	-	TGTGCCACCCAGAGGGTTGAAGCTTTCTTT	CATQRVEAFF
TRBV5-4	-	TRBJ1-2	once	TGTGCCAGCAGCCAACAGGGTAACTATGGCTACACCTTC	CASSQQGNYGYTF
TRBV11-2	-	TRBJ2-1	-	TGTGCCAGCAGCTTAAACAGCTTGGAGGAGCAGTTCTTC	CASSLNSLEEQFF
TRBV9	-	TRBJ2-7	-	TGTGCCAGCAGCGTAGGGTCTGGCTCCTACGAGCAGTACTTC	CASSVGSGSYEQYF
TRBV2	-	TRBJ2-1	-	TGTGCCAGTTCCCCGGACAGTGAGCAGTTCTTC	CASSPDSEQFF
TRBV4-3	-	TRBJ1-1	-	TGCGCCAGCAGCCAAGTGAAGAACACTGAAGCTTTCTTT	CASSQVKNTEAFF
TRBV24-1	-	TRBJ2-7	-	TGTGCCACACTCTACGAGCAGTACTTC	CATLYEQYF
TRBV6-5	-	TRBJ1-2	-	TGTGCCAGCACCTCAAGCCCCACAGCCCTCTATGGCTACACCTTC	CASTSSPTALYGYTF
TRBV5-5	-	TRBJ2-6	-	TGTGCCAGCAGCTTGTTCCGGTCTTCTGGGGCCAACGTCCTGACTTTC	CASSLFRSSGANVLTF
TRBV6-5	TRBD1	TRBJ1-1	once	TGTGCCAGCAGTTCAGGGGGAACAACACTTGGCGCTTTCTTT	CASSSGGTTLGAFF
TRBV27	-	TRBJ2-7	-	TGTGCCAGCAGTTTACAGTCTTTAAGCGAGCAGTACTTC	CASSLQSLSEQYF
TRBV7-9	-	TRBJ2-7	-	TGTGCCAGCAGCTTAGGCGGGATAGACGAGCAGTACTTC	CASSLGGIDEQYF
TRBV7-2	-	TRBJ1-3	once	TGTGCCAGCAACACAGGTTTGGGGCTCTCTGGAAACACCATATATTTT	CASNTGLGLSGNTIYF
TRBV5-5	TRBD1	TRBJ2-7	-	TGTGCCAGCAGCGCCGGGACAGCCTACGAGCAGTACTTC	CASSAGTAYEQYF
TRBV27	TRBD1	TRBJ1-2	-	TGTGCCAGCAGCCGAGGACAGGGGAAGGGCTACACCTTC	CASSRGQGKGYTF
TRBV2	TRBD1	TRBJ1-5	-	TGTGCCAGCAGCAACAGGGGGGACGATCAGCCCCAGCATTTT	CASSNRGDDQPQHF
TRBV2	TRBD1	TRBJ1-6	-	TGTGCCAGCAATTTGGGGAAAGGGGGCGTGTCACCCCTCCACTTT	CASNLGKGGVSPLHF
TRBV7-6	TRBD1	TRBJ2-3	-	TGTGCCAGCAGCCACCGGGACAGGGGAACAGCTACGCAGTATTTT	CASSHRDRGTATQYF
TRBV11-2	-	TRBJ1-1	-	TGTGCCAGCAGCTTAGAGGCAGGGCCGAACACTGAAGCTTTCTTT	CASSLEAGPNTEAFF
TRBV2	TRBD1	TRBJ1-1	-	TGTGCCAGCAGTGAGACAGGGAAGCCTGAAGCTTTCTTT	CASSETGKPEAFF
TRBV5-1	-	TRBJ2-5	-	TGCGCCAGCAGCTATAACAAACCCAGCCAAGAGACCCAGTACTTC	CASSYNKPSQETQYF
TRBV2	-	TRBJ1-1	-	TGTGCCAGCACCCCCCTAGTCAAGACTGAAGCTTTCTTT	CASTPLVKTEAFF
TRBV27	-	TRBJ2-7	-	TGTGCCAGCAGATTGGACATATCCTACGAGCAGTACTTC	CASRLDISYEQYF
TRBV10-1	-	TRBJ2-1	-	TGCGCCAGCAGTGAGTGGGGCAGGGGCGGCAATGAGCAGTTCTTC	CASSEWGRGGNEQFF
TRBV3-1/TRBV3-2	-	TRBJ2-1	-	TGTGCCAGCAGCCACACTAGGGGACCCTACAATGAGCAGTTCTTC	CASSHTRGPYNEQFF
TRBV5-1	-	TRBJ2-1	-	TGCGCCAGCAGCCGGGCGGAGCGCAATGAGCAGTTCTTC	CASSRAERNEQFF
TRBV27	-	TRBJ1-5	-	TGTGCCAGCAGTACCGGGAATCAGCCCCAGCATTTT	CASSTGNQPQHF
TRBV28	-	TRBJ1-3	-	TGTGCCAGCGGAAAAATGGGACGTAGCTCTGGAAACACCATATATTTT	CASGKMGRSSGNTIYF
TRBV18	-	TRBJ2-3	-	TGTGCCAGCTCACCACGAAACACAGATACGCAGTATTTT	CASSPRNTDTQYF
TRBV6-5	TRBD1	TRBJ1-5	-	TGTGCCAGCAGACCGACAGGGAGGGACAATCAGCCCCAGCATTTT	CASRPTGRDNQPQHF
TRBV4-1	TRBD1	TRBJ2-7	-	TGCGCCAGCAGCCAGGGACAGGGGACCTACGAGCAGTACTTC	CASSQGQGTYEQYF
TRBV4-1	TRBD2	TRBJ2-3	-	TGCGCCAGCAGCCATCACGAGGCGAGACTAGCGCTTGGGATGGATACGCAGTATTTT	CASSHHEARLALGMDTQYF
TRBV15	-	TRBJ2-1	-	TGTGCCACCAGCGCCCAAGCCGGGGGCTACAATGAGCAGTTCTTC	CATSAQAGGYNEQFF
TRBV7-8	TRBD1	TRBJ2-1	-	TGTGCCAGTCGCGCCCGTTGGGACAGGGGTAATGAGCAGTTCTTC	CASRARWDRGNEQFF
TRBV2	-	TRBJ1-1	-	TGTGCCAGCGATCCGGAGACAGTGAACACTGAAGCTTTCTTT	CASDPETVNTEAFF
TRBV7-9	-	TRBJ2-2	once	TGTGCCAGCAGACCTCAGGGCACCGGGGAGCTGTTTTTT	CASRPQGTGELFF
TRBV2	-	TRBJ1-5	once	TGTGCCAGCAGTGATTTCCTCACACAAAATCAGCCCCAGCATTTT	CASSDFLTQNQPQHF
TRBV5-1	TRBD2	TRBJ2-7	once	TGCGCCAGCAGCTTGCCTAGCGGCTACGAGCAGTACTTC	CASSLPSGYEQYF
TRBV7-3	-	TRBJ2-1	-	TGTGCCAGCAGCTTAAGTTTTGGTACCTACAATGAGCAGTTCTTC	CASSLSFGTYNEQFF
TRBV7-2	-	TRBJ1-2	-	TGTGCCAGCAGCTTAGATGGAAACTATGGCTACACCTTC	CASSLDGNYGYTF
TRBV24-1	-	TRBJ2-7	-	TGTGCCACCAGTGACCAGGACGGGTACGAGCAGTACTTC	CATSDQDGYEQYF
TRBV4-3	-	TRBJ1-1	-	TGCGCCAGCAGCCAAGATGAGAACACTGAAGCTTTCTTT	CASSQDENTEAFF
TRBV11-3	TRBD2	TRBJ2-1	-	TGTGCCAGCAGCCCGCGGGGGGGACACCCTTTAGATGAGCAGTTCTTC	CASSPRGGHPLDEQFF
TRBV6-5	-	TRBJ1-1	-	TGTGCCAGCAGTTACTCGGGCCACACTGAAGCTTTCTTT	CASSYSGHTEAFF
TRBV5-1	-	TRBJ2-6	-	TGCGCCAGCAGCTTCGACAGGTCTGGGGCCAACGTCCTGACTTTC	CASSFDRSGANVLTF
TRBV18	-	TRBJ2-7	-	TGTGCCAGCTCAGTATTCGACGGCTACGAGCAGTACTTC	CASSVFDGYEQYF
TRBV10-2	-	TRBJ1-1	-	TGCGCCAGCAGTGAGAACCGAGGGAACACTGAAGCTTTCTTT	CASSENRGNTEAFF
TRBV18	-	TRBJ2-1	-	TGTGCCAGCTCCGACAGGAGCTTCTACAATGAGCAGTTCTTC	CASSDRSFYNEQFF
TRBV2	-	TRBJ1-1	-	TGTGCCAGCAGTGAAAGGCAGGGACTAACTGAAGCTTTCTTT	CASSERQGLTEAFF
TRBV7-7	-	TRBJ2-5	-	TGTGCCAGCAGCCAACAGGGTGGAGAGACCCAGTACTTC	CASSQQGGETQYF
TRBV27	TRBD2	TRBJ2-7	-	TGTGCCAGCAGTTCGCCCGGGACTAGCGGGAGGTACGAGCAGTACTTC	CASSSPGTSGRYEQYF
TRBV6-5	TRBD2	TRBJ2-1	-	TGTGCCAGCAGTTCCGGGGGGAGCTCCTACAATGAGCAGTTCTTC	CASSSGGSSYNEQFF
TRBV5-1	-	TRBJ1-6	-	TGCGCCAGCAGCTTGGAAGGGCTAAATTCACCCCTCCACTTT	CASSLEGLNSPLHF
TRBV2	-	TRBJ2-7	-	TGTGCCAGCAGTGAAGCGCCCCAGGTCACCTACGAGCAGTACTTC	CASSEAPQVTYEQYF